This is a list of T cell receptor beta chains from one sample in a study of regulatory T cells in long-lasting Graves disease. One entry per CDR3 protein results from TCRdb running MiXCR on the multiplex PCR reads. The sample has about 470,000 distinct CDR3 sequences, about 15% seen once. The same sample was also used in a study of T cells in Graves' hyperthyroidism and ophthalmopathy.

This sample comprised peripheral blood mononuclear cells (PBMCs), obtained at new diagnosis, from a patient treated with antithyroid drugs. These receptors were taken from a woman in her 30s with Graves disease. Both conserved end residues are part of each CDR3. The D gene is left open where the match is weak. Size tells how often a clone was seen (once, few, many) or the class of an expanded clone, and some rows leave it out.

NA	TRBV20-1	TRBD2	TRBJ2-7	CSAKAIQREAYEQYF	TGCAGTGCTAAGGCCATTCAGCGGGAGGCTTACGAGCAGTACTTC
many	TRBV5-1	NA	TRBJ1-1	CASSMDLAEAFF	TGCGCCAGCAGCATGGATCTGGCTGAAGCTTTCTTT
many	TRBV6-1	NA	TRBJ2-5	CASSEASGPQETQYF	TGTGCCAGCAGTGAAGCGTCAGGGCCTCAAGAGACCCAGTACTTC
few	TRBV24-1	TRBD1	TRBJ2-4	CATSDTRQGRTIQYF	TGTGCCACCAGTGATACTCGACAGGGAAGGACTATTCAGTACTTC
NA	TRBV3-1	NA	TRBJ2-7	CASSQFGAPVEQYF	TGTGCCAGCAGCCAATTCGGGGCACCCGTCGAGCAGTACTTC
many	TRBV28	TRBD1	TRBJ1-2	CASSYHRDRGNYGYTF	TGTGCCAGCAGTTATCACCGGGACAGGGGGAACTATGGCTACACCTTC
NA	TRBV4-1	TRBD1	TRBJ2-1	CASSQDLTGQSSYNEQFF	TGCGCCAGCAGCCAAGATTTGACGGGACAGAGCTCCTACAATGAGCAGTTCTTC
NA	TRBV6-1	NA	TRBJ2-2	CASSPSPGNTGELFF	TGTGCCAGCAGCCCCTCTCCCGGGAACACCGGGGAGCTGTTTTTT
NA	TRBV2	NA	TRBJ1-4	CAATIGTGERLFF	TGTGCCGCTACGATCGGGACTGGTGAAAGACTGTTTTTT
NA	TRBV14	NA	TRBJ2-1	CASSQDGLNEQFF	TGTGCCAGCAGCCAAGATGGACTCAATGAGCAGTTCTTC
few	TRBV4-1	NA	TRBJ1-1	CASPRVSGTEAFF	TGCGCCAGCCCCAGGGTTTCTGGCACTGAAGCTTTCTTT
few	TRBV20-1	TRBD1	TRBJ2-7	CSALPGQGVHEQYF	TGCAGTGCTCTTCCGGGACAGGGAGTCCACGAGCAGTACTTC
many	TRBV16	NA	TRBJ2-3	CASSLSPLALSTDTQYF	TGTGCCAGCAGCCTATCTCCTCTAGCGCTTAGCACAGATACGCAGTATTTT
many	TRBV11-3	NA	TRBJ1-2	CASSFMGAGTETNYGYTF	TGTGCCAGCAGCTTTATGGGGGCCGGGACGGAAACTAACTATGGCTACACCTTC
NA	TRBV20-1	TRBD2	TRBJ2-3	CSARVAGGPRGNTQYF	TGCAGTGCTAGGGTAGCGGGAGGGCCAAGGGGCAATACGCAGTATTTT
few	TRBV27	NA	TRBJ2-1	CASSRGSGPYNEQFF	TGTGCCAGCAGTCGCGGTTCGGGGCCCTACAATGAGCAGTTCTTC
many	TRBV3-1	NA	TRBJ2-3	CASSQDPGYTQYF	TGTGCCAGCAGCCAAGATCCAGGATATACGCAGTATTTT
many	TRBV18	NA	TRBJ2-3	CASSPPGIRDWRPDTQYF	TGTGCCAGCTCACCACCGGGTATAAGGGACTGGCGCCCAGATACGCAGTATTTT
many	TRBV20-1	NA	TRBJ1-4	CSARGIDTWLPANNEKLFF	TGCAGTGCTAGAGGAATTGACACGTGGCTTCCCGCAAATAATGAAAAACTGTTTTTT
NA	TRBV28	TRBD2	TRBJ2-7	CASSLTSGRAHEQYF	TGTGCCAGCAGTTTGACTAGCGGGAGGGCCCACGAGCAGTACTTC
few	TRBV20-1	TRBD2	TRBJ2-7	CSARDMSGRVGEQYF	TGCAGTGCTAGAGATATGAGCGGGAGGGTGGGCGAGCAGTACTTC
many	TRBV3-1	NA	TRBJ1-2	CASSQGQAGNYGYTF	TGTGCCAGCAGCCAAGGGCAGGCGGGGAACTATGGCTACACCTTC
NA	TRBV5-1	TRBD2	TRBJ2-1	CASSSPWDAREGPVTYNEQFF	TGCGCCAGCAGCTCCCCTTGGGATGCGCGGGAGGGCCCAGTCACCTACAATGAGCAGTTCTTC
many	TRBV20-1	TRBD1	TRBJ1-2	CSAPAGGDYGYTF	TGCAGTGCTCCGGCAGGGGGGGACTATGGCTACACCTTC
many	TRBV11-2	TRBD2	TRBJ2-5	CASSLGGLADLQETQYF	TGTGCCAGCAGCTTAGGCGGACTAGCGGACCTCCAAGAGACCCAGTACTTC
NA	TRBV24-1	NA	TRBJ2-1	CATSDFGTSSPSYNEQFF	TGTGCCACCAGTGATTTTGGAACTAGCAGTCCCTCCTACAATGAGCAGTTCTTC
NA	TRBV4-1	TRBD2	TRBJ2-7	CASSHVGGGTGSYEQYF	TGCGCCAGCAGCCACGTGGGGGGGGGGACCGGCTCCTACGAGCAGTACTTC
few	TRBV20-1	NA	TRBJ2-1	CSAIDLVGNNEQFF	TGCAGTGCTATAGATTTGGTTGGCAACAATGAGCAGTTCTTC
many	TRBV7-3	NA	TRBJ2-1	CASSRSLSGSYNEQFF	TGTGCCAGCAGCCGCTCCCTCAGCGGATCCTACAATGAGCAGTTCTTC
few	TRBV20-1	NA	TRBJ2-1	CSARARSGNEQFF	TGCAGTGCTAGAGCGCGGAGTGGCAATGAGCAGTTCTTC
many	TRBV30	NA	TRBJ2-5	CAWGRETQYF	TGTGCCTGGGGTCGGGAGACCCAGTACTTC
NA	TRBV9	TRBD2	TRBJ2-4	CASSRSGSLAKNIQYF	TGTGCCAGCAGTCGTAGCGGGAGCCTAGCCAAAAACATTCAGTACTTC
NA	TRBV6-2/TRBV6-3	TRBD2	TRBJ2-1	CASSEEIGLARYNEQFF	TGTGCCAGCAGTGAAGAGATAGGACTAGCGCGATACAATGAGCAGTTCTTC
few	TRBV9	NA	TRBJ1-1	CASSVGQTRKAFF	TGTGCCAGCAGCGTAGGACAGACGCGCAAAGCTTTCTTT
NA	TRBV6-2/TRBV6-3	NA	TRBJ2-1	CASSYLQLGLNRVDEQFF	TGTGCCAGCAGTTATCTCCAACTGGGACTAAACAGGGTCGATGAGCAGTTCTTC
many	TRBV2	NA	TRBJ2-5	CASSEGGPVQETQYF	TGTGCCAGCAGTGAAGGGGGGCCGGTCCAAGAGACCCAGTACTTC
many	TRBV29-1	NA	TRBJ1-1	CSGEGDEAEAFF	TGCAGCGGAGAGGGGGACGAGGCTGAAGCTTTCTTT
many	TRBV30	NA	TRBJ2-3	CAWSRGVDTQYF	TGTGCCTGGAGTCGGGGAGTTGATACGCAGTATTTT
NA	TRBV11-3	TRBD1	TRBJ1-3	CASSRTGTGLPGNTIYF	TGTGCCAGCAGCCGTACCGGGACAGGGTTACCTGGAAACACCATATATTTT
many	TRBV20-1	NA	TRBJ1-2	CSARERTVSYGYTF	TGCAGTGCTAGAGAACGGACAGTCTCCTATGGCTACACCTTC
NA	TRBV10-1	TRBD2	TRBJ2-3	CASSESFDRDPTSGRAKSADTQYF	TGCGCCAGCAGTGAATCCTTTGACAGGGACCCGACTAGCGGGAGGGCCAAAAGCGCAGATACGCAGTATTTT
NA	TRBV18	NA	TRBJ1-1	CASSPAGMNTEAFF	TGTGCCAGCTCACCGGCAGGAATGAACACTGAAGCTTTCTTT
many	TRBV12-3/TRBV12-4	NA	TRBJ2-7	CASSTQGGPLSGSYEQYF	TGTGCCAGCAGCACACAGGGTGGTCCGCTCTCGGGCTCCTACGAGCAGTACTTC
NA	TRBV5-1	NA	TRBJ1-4	CASSLAGGFNEKLFF	TGCGCCAGCAGCTTGGCCGGAGGTTTCAATGAAAAACTGTTTTTT
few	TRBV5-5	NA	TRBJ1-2	CASRLTASILRYGYTF	TGTGCCAGCAGGCTCACGGCCAGCATCCTACGCTATGGCTACACCTTC
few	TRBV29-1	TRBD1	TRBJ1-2	CSSWTGAGYTF	TGCAGCTCCTGGACAGGCGCTGGCTACACCTTC
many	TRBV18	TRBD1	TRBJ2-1	CASSPETGYNEQFF	TGTGCCAGCTCACCCGAGACAGGGTACAATGAGCAGTTCTTC
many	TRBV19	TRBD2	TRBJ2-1	CASRGGLDEQFF	TGTGCCAGTAGGGGAGGGTTGGATGAGCAGTTCTTC
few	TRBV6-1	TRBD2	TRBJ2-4	CASSPLAGRNIQYF	TGTGCCAGCAGTCCGTTAGCGGGGAGGAACATTCAGTACTTC
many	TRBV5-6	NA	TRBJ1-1	CASSLAGGLEAFF	TGTGCCAGCAGCTTGGCCGGGGGACTTGAAGCTTTCTTT
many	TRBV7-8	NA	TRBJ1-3	CASSLEATGSSGNTIYF	TGTGCCAGCAGCTTAGAAGCCACGGGAAGCTCTGGAAACACCATATATTTT
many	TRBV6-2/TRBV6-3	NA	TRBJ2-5	CASRYRVLETQYF	TGTGCCAGCAGATACAGGGTATTAGAGACCCAGTACTTC
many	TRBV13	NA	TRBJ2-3	CASSLGLAADTQYF	TGTGCCAGCAGCTTAGGGCTAGCCGCGGATACGCAGTATTTT